This record looks at one T cell receptor (beta chain) sequence and its context. As yet, its antigen is unknown. The sample is drawn from a study of CXCR3-negative and CXCR3-positive naive CD8 T cells. Findings of the study overall: CXCR3-expressing naive cells carried TRB CDR3s more hydrophobic than those of CXCR3-negative naive cells.

This CDR3 spans 12 amino acids. Germline V lookup: CDR1 SNHLY, CDR2 FYNNEI. With UMI labels, 5' RACE was used to prepare the TRB cDNA libraries. Each CDR3 protein gets one entry in TCRdb, which reprocessed the 5' RACE reads and gives no DNA. The table for this sample gives about 6,900 distinct CDR3 sequences. Sequencing was carried out using naive CXCR3+ CD8+ T cells from blood. Noted subset: CD45RO-CCR7+CD27+CD95- naive CD8+ T cells expressing CXCR3 (TNR3+). V gene TRBV2 combines with J gene TRBJ2-1. The source of this sequence is a human donor in good health. Some clones in this sample may be carry-over from other donors' samples. This CDR3 reads CASSLTNNEQFF.